The entry below describes one T cell receptor (beta chain). The clone's antigen remains unknown. Nothing much larger sits one base from this clone, and base qualities are not available. CDR1 and CDR2 are drawn from the germline V gene: MNHEY, SVGEGT. The germline V and J ends show losses of 6 bases and 3 bases respectively, and no gene match explains 9 bases of the junction. Its CDR3 holds 15 amino acids, cysteine through phenylalanine. Only the CDR3 portion is preserved as DNA: 45 bases, with reading frame beginning at the first base. The library was built by means of RT-PCR. Reads for this sample came from an Illumina HiSeq 2500. TCRdb took the public reads, trimmed them with fastp at Q25, ran MiXCR for clone calling and kept in-frame beta chains. Rows matching on CDR3 protein sequence are summarized as one entry with the most common DNA and genes. This sample comprises about 780,000 distinct CDR3 sequences, around 18% of them detected only once. Approximately 11% of the sample is held by the ten biggest clonotypes.

The sample belongs to a study of response to subunit inactivated influenza vaccine (dated by TCRdb to between 2018 and 2020). As for the study more broadly: Deep quantitative T cell receptor repertoire profiling was used in the study to track responses to a trivalent subunit inactivated influenza vaccine. Here is what the overall study found, with its caveats: It was suggested by the authors that each seasonal influenza vaccination may recruit only a limited number of new T cells.

The V and J genes are TRBV6-2 or TRBV6-3 and TRBJ2-7, and 9 junctional nucleotides match TRBD2. The sequence came from a man aged 50 to 60 who received an inactivated influenza vaccine. Donor details come from another sample of the same person, matched by shared clones. The material was PBMCs from blood, obtained around 5 days after vaccination. The CDR3 loop reads CASSKSLAGYYEQYF. The DNA reads TGTGCCAGCAGCAAGTCACTAGCGGGCTACTACGAGCAGTACTTC.